A selection of T cell receptor beta chains follows, all from one sample in a study of CXCR3-negative and CXCR3-positive naive CD8 T cells. TCRdb re-analyzed the 5' RACE reads; it lists each CDR3 protein once, without DNA. This repertoire comprises about 23,000 distinct CDR3 sequences; its ten largest clones make up around 4%. The specimen sequenced was naive CXCR3- CD8+ T cells from blood. Receptors were obtained from a human donor in good health. Some clones in this sample may be carry-over from other donors' samples. CDR3s include the opening cysteine and the closing phenylalanine or tryptophan. Size tells how often a clone was seen (once, few, many) or the class of an expanded clone, and some rows leave it out.

J	V	size	CDR3
TRBJ2-7	TRBV20-1	NA	CSARDRGYEQYF
TRBJ2-3	TRBV23-1	NA	CAILMVCNCTDTQYF
TRBJ2-7	TRBV6-5	NA	CASSPSPGTQPYEQYF
TRBJ1-2	TRBV4-3	NA	CASSQDLAGVGGYTF
TRBJ2-1	TRBV14	NA	CASSQDFSGYNEQFF
TRBJ1-1	TRBV7-3	NA	CASSPDGGQNTEAFF
TRBJ1-2	TRBV29-1	NA	CSVYGTGDYGYTF
TRBJ1-2	TRBV2	NA	CTSMPDRGPGYGYTF
TRBJ1-1	TRBV12-3/TRBV12-4	NA	CASNDPGEGTEAFF
TRBJ2-7	TRBV15	NA	CATSRGEEIHEQYF
TRBJ1-5	TRBV6-4	NA	CASATGANQPQHF
TRBJ1-1	TRBV29-1	NA	CSVDGPGAGNTEAFF
TRBJ2-2	TRBV7-8	NA	CASATTGPQAGELFF
TRBJ2-2	TRBV29-1	NA	CSVGRKGQFTGELFF
TRBJ2-7	TRBV4-3	NA	CASSQHPGDAYEQYF
TRBJ2-7	TRBV3-1	NA	CASSLGTYEQYF
TRBJ2-7	TRBV29-1	NA	CSVEASEGEQYF
TRBJ2-7	TRBV7-9	NA	CASSPRGGGRGEQYF
TRBJ2-3	TRBV12-5	NA	CASSSSSTDTQYF
TRBJ2-1	TRBV7-9	medium-sized	CASSPTGGIGNEQFF
TRBJ2-3	TRBV7-2	medium-sized	CASSLLPGADTQYF
TRBJ2-1	TRBV29-1	medium-sized	CSVDRGAYNEQFF
TRBJ1-1	TRBV20-1	NA	CSARLWDRGAEAFF
TRBJ2-1	TRBV7-3	NA	CASSTLAGATYNEQFF
TRBJ2-3	TRBV5-6	NA	CASSLALDTQYF
TRBJ2-7	TRBV7-9	medium-sized	CASSSHSAGRYEQYF
TRBJ2-7	TRBV21-1	NA	CASSKAGRPMGLGEESSYEQYF
TRBJ2-1	TRBV11-3	medium-sized	CASSLITSEQFF
TRBJ2-5	TRBV28	NA	CASRQGVKETQYF
TRBJ2-7	TRBV12-3/TRBV12-4	NA	CASSFVERGELDEQYF
TRBJ1-1	TRBV7-3	NA	CASSWEVNTEAFF
TRBJ1-1	TRBV5-1	NA	CASSFVPGALDTEAFF
TRBJ2-3	TRBV10-3	NA	CAISETEGAPLASQYF
TRBJ2-7	TRBV20-1	NA	CSARGLAGLYEQYF
TRBJ2-7	TRBV6-6	medium-sized	CASSYYGQGSYEQYF
TRBJ2-7	TRBV6-2/TRBV6-3	NA	CASSSPLAGKYEQYF
TRBJ2-5	TRBV29-1	NA	CSVGPGVSGETQYF
TRBJ2-7	TRBV14	NA	CASSHGTGGWSNEQYF
TRBJ2-1	TRBV7-3	NA	CASSPWGGPYNEQLF
TRBJ2-2	TRBV29-1	NA	CSVEGQPNTGELFF
TRBJ2-7	TRBV30	NA	CAWSVAASSYEQYF
TRBJ2-3	TRBV20-1	medium-sized	CSASNRDRGRIDTQYF
TRBJ2-1	TRBV12-3/TRBV12-4	NA	CASSLGGLYNEQFF
TRBJ2-7	TRBV23-1	NA	CASSAGTSGSEQYF
TRBJ2-3	TRBV7-2	NA	CASSSGARLAADTQYF
TRBJ2-7	TRBV29-1	NA	CSVTGTGEGYEQYF
TRBJ2-1	TRBV28	NA	CASSYRDRVTYNEQFF
TRBJ2-7	TRBV9	NA	CASSPGGGGGADEQYF
TRBJ2-5	TRBV29-1	NA	CSVERPRTETQYF
TRBJ2-1	TRBV27	NA	CASSFGQVIYNEQFF
TRBJ1-6	TRBV27	NA	CASSPLSSNSPLHF
TRBJ2-1	TRBV3-1	NA	CASSPRRLADEQFF
TRBJ2-1	TRBV14	NA	CASSRRQGWYNEQFF